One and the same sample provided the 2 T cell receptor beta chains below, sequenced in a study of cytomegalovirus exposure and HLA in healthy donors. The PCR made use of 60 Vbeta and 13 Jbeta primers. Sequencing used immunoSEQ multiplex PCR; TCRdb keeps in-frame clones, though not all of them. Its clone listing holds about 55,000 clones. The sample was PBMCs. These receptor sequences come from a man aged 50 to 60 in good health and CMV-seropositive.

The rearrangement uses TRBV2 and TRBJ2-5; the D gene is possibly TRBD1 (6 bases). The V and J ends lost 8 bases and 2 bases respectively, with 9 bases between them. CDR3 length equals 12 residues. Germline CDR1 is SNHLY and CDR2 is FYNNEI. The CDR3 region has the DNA TGTGCCAGCTTCGGACAGCAAGAGACCCAGTACTTC. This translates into CASFGQQETQYF.

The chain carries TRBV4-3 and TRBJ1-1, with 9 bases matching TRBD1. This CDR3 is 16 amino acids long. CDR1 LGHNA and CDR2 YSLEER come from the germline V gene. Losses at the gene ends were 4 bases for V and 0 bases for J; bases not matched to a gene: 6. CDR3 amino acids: CASSPGQGVLNTEAFF. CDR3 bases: TGCGCCAGCAGCCCGGGACAGGGAGTATTGAACACTGAAGCTTTCTTT.